These 15 T cell receptor beta chains share one sample of origin, sequenced in a study of CD8+ T cells in alopecia areata. Following RNA extraction, reverse transcription yielded cDNA that acted as the sequencing template. The repertoire was sequenced with immunoSEQ multiplex PCR; TCRdb's copy has only in-frame clones and lacks some. The sample yields roughly 130,000 clones, roughly 61% seen once. Here the sequenced sample was CD4+ T cells sorted from blood, taken at week 0. The origin of the receptors is a human donor with alopecia areata.

V and J are TRBV7-9 and TRBJ1-1, with D maybe TRBD1 (5 bases). V lost 3 bases, J lost 0 bases, and 11 bases lay in between. This CDR3 has 15 residues. Germline V gene sequence: CDR1 SEHNR, CDR2 FQNEAQ (reference sequence). As DNA, the CDR3 is TGTGCCAGCAGCTTTCAGGGAGGGGTGAACACTGAAGCTTTCTTT. Translation: CASSFQGGVNTEAFF.

This clone was observed once. The V gene is TRBV19, the J gene TRBJ2-7, with 7 nucleotides matching TRBD1. Trimming cost V 2 bases and J 5 bases; bases outside gene matches: 6. The CDR3 has 14 amino acids. Germline CDR1 is LNHDA and CDR2 is SQIVND (reference sequence). The CDR3 DNA reads as TGTGCCAGTAGTATAACAGGGGAGCTCAACGAGCAGTACTTC. Protein: CASSITGELNEQYF.

The V gene is TRBV5-6, the J gene TRBJ2-3; TRBD1 aligns across 8 bases. This CDR3 is 15 amino acids long. The V gene's germline CDR1 is SGHDT and CDR2 YYEEEE. The V gene end was trimmed by 4 bases and the J gene end by 0 bases; junction bases not matched to a gene: 4. The CDR3 nucleotides read TGTGCCAGCAGCGCCGGGACAGGAAGCACAGATACGCAGTATTTT. Translated, it gives CASSAGTGSTDTQYF. Full variable domain (rest looked up from reference TRBV5-6 and TRBJ2-3): DAGVTQSPTHLIKTRGQQVTLRCSPKSGHDTVSWYQQALGQGPQFIFQYYEEEERQRGNFPDRFSGHQFPNYSSELNVNALLLGDSALYLCASSAGTGSTDTQYFGPGTRLTVL.

The chain combines TRBV7-9 with TRBJ2-7, with D perhaps matching TRBD1 (6 bases). The V end lost 4 bases, the J end lost 5 bases, and 9 bases lay between the germline ends. The CDR3 length is 12 residues. Germline V gene sequence: CDR1 SEHNR, CDR2 FQNEAQ (reference sequence). CDR3 DNA: TGTGCCAGCAGCTACTCAGGGGACGAGCAGTACTTC. It encodes CASSYSGDEQYF.

The J gene is TRBJ1-1, the V gene TRBV4-3; D unresolved. CDR1 and CDR2 (germline): LGHNA, YSLEER. The CDR3 covers 13 residues. Between the trimmed V and J ends, which lost 0 bases and 3 bases, there was a span of 5 bases. The CDR3 protein is CASSQDGHTEAFF. Here the CDR3 DNA reads TGCGCCAGCAGCCAAGATGGTCACACTGAAGCTTTCTTT.

This clone was seen a handful of times. Written as DNA, the CDR3 is TGCGCCAGCAGCTTGGCGGGGACTAGCGGATCCTACAATGAGCAGTTCTTC. It translates to CASSLAGTSGSYNEQFF. This chain joins TRBV5-1 and TRBJ2-1, with 11 bases matching TRBD2. Germline CDR1 and CDR2: SGHRS and YFSETQ. This CDR3 comprises 17 residues. Germline trimming cut 0 bases from V and 1 base from J; bases unmatched to any gene: 3.

The CDR3 loop is CASSLGQLNEKLFF. The CDR3 bases are TGTGCCAGCAGCTTAGGACAACTTAATGAAAAACTGTTTTTT. The V gene is TRBV11-2, the J gene TRBJ1-4; unclear D gene. Looked up from germline, CDR1 is SGHAT and CDR2 is FQNNGV. The CDR3 has 14 amino acids. V was shortened by 1 base and J by 4 bases, with 7 bases between the two germline ends.

The chain joins TRBV30 to TRBJ2-1, with 10 positions matching TRBD1. The CDR3 extends over 15 amino acids. J was trimmed by 7 bases and V by 8 bases; bases with no gene match: 14. Germline CDR1 is GTSNPN and CDR2 is SVGIG (reference sequence). The CDR3 region is CAGVPTGGSRNEQFF. DNA for the CDR3: TGTGCCGGGGTCCCGACAGGGGGCTCAAGGAATGAGCAGTTCTTC.

As to this clone: The sample carries other DNA sequences with the same CDR3. CDR3 loop: CASSLAPGVETQYF. For the CDR3, the DNA is TGCGCCAGCAGCCTGGCCCCGGGAGTTGAGACCCAGTACTTC. The chain links TRBV5-1 to TRBJ2-5, with D maybe TRBD2 (6 bases). CDR1 and CDR2 (germline): SGHRS, YFSETQ. The V gene lost 4 bases and the J gene lost 5 bases, with 15 bases spanning the gap. The CDR3 sequence is 14 residues long.

The gene calls are TRBV2 and TRBJ1-1; 7 positions match TRBD1. CDR1 is SNHLY and CDR2 is FYNNEI in the germline V gene. Trimming removed 6 bases from V and 3 bases from J; junction bases left unmatched: 4. The CDR3 loop spans 13 amino acids. For the CDR3, the DNA is TGTGCCAGCAGGACGACAGGGTACACTGAAGCTTTCTTT. It is translated as CASRTTGYTEAFF.

V usage is TRBV4-1 and J usage is TRBJ1-1; D is uncertain. The CDR3 consists of 18 residues. V lost 4 bases, J lost 0 bases, and 21 bases lay in between. Germline loops: CDR1 MGHRA, CDR2 YSYEKL. The DNA for the CDR3 is TGCGCCAGCAGCCCAGCACCCCTTTCCAGGTTCTTGAACACTGAAGCTTTCTTT. Its protein product is CASSPAPLSRFLNTEAFF.

This clone was counted between two and nine times. The rearrangement uses TRBV4-2 and TRBJ2-1; maybe TRBD2 (5 bases). CDR3 size: 14 residues. Germline loops: CDR1 LGHNA, CDR2 YNFKEQ. V lost 2 bases, J lost 7 bases, and 12 bases lay in between. CDR3 region: CASSQPTRLNEQFF. The CDR3 DNA sequence: TGTGCCAGCAGCCAACCAACTAGGCTTAATGAGCAGTTCTTC.

The rearrangement links TRBV7-9 to TRBJ1-1; D not resolved. The CDR3 runs 13 residues. V was cut by 4 bases and J by 4 bases, with 10 bases left in between. Per the germline V gene, CDR1 is SEHNR and CDR2 is FQNEAQ (reference sequence). CDR3 DNA sequence: TGTGCCAGCAGCTCACAACTAAGCACTGAAGCTTTCTTT. Residues: CASSSQLSTEAFF.

The chain combines TRBV4-3 with TRBJ2-7, with TRBD2 matching over 7 bases. V shed 1 base and J 5 bases; nucleotides not matched to a gene: 5. CDR3 length equals 14 residues. Germline CDR1 reads LGHNA; CDR2 reads YSLEER. CDR3 bases: TGCGCCAGCAGCCAAGGGGGTCGGGGGGACGAGCAGTACTTC. This codes for CASSQGGRGDEQYF.

The chain links TRBV29-1 to TRBJ2-7; D is ambiguous. Looked up from germline, CDR1 is SQVTM and CDR2 is ANQGSEA. The CDR3 is made up of 12 amino acids. V lost 2 bases and J lost 3, with 8 bases in between. The CDR3 loop is CSVEISDYEQYF. CDR3 sequence (DNA): TGCAGCGTTGAAATATCCGACTACGAGCAGTACTTC.